Presented here are 7 T cell receptor beta chains from one specimen sequenced in a study of T cells in Graves' hyperthyroidism and ophthalmopathy. RNA transcripts were the template for amplifying TCR beta CDR3 regions. The TCR CDR3 was amplified in a first-round RT-PCR using the HTBI primer set. TCRdb called the multiplex PCR reads again in MiXCR, with one record for every CDR3 protein. This sample has some 600,000 distinct CDR3 sequences, with approximately 15% found just once. Sequenced sample: blood. All receptors derive from a woman aged 25 to 45 with Graves' hyperthyroidism that later progressed to Graves' ophthalmopathy.

This clonotype was detected ten times or more. CDR3 in amino acids: CASSSGQGDSPLHF. The CDR3 DNA sequence: TGTGCCAGCAGCTCGGGACAGGGGGATTCACCCCTCCACTTT. The V gene is TRBV11-3, the J gene TRBJ1-6, with TRBD1 matching 11 bases. V lost 4 bases, J lost 8 bases, and 1 base stayed unmatched. This CDR3 is built from 14 residues. The V gene's germline CDR1 is SGHNT and CDR2 YENEEA.

This clonotype was detected many times. The chain is built from TRBV10-2 and TRBJ2-7, with D uncertain. Germline V gene lookup returns CDR1 WSHSY and CDR2 SAAADI. Trimming shortened V by 3 bases and J by 3 bases, and 9 bases separated the two germline ends. This CDR3 contains 13 residues. DNA for the CDR3: TGCGCCAGCAGTGAAGGCAGAAACTACGAGCAGTACTTC. Amino acids: CASSEGRNYEQYF.

This clonotype was detected ten times or more. The rearrangement links TRBV24-1 to TRBJ1-2; D uncertain. The germline CDR1 and CDR2 sequences are KGHDR and SFDVKD. With 3 bases removed from V and 9 bases from J, the gap between germline ends came to 13 bases. CDR3 length equals 13 residues. The CDR3 reads CATSDPGSKSYTF. The CDR3 DNA reads as TGTGCCACCAGTGATCCGGGATCCAAAAGCTACACCTTC.

This clonotype appeared a few times. The chain joins TRBV29-1 to TRBJ1-1; TRBD1 might be the D (6 bases). V was cut by 6 bases and J by 4 bases, with 18 bases left in between. The CDR3 is 14 residues long. Germline V gene lookup returns CDR1 SQVTM and CDR2 ANQGSEA. CDR3 bases: TGCAGCGTCACCAGGGGTGAAACGGGCACTGAAGCTTTCTTT. Translating it yields CSVTRGETGTEAFF. Variable domain in full (rest from reference TRBV29-1 and TRBJ1-1): SAVISQKPSRDICQRGTSLTIQCQVDSQVTMMFWYRQQPGQSLTLIATANQGSEATYESGFVIDKFPISRPNLTFSTLTVSNMSPEDSSIYLCSVTRGETGTEAFFGQGTRLTVV.

This clonotype appeared many times. The rearrangement links TRBV28 to TRBJ1-2; no firm D call. Germline CDR1 and CDR2: MDHEN and SYDVKM. The CDR3 loop spans 14 amino acids. V lost 3 bases and J 0 bases, leaving 8 bases between the germline ends. As DNA, the CDR3 is TGTGCCAGCAGTTTGAGTCAGCCTAACTATGGCTACACCTTC. Translation gives CASSLSQPNYGYTF.

This clonotype was detected a few times. The V gene is TRBV20-1, the J gene TRBJ2-1; TRBD2 might be the D (6 bases). CDR3 length: 14 residues. Trimming shortened V by 5 bases and J by 3 bases, and 14 bases separated the two germline ends. Germline values: CDR1 DFQATT, CDR2 SNEGSKA (reference sequence). CDR3 in DNA: TGCAGTGCTTTTAGCGGAGAAGACTACAATGAGCAGTTCTTC. It translates to CSAFSGEDYNEQFF.

This clonotype was observed many times. The chain combines TRBV30 with TRBJ1-4; D remains unclear. CDR3 length: 12 residues. V lost 0 bases and J lost 8, with 7 bases in between. Germline V CDR1 and CDR2: GTSNPN, SVGIG (reference sequence). The CDR3 sequence: CAWSVYDEKLFF. In DNA, the CDR3 is TGTGCCTGGAGTGTCTATGACGAAAAACTGTTTTTT.